The clone carrying this T cell receptor beta chain was detected a few times. TCRdb re-analysed the RT-PCR reads in MiXCR, keeping a single row per CDR3 protein. Of about 170,000 distinct CDR3 sequences in the sample, less than 15% are singletons; the top ten hold 25% to 35%. These data originate in a study of response to subunit inactivated influenza vaccine. J gave up 5 bases and V 7 bases, and 5 bases lay outside the gene matches. Germline V CDR1 and CDR2: PRHDT, FYEKMQ (reference sequence). The CDR3 loop spans 14 amino acids. The same sample was also used in a study of T cells expressing NK-cell markers. This second study notes: Scientists made TCR beta cDNA using 5'RACE template switching with UMIs. Seven of the eight sequenced donors were HCMV-seropositive; one was seronegative. Alpha-beta TCR T cells were the sole sorting target in several experiments, owing to an anti-gamma-delta TCR antibody. Also leading the CD3+CD56-NKG2C+ fraction in several donors were these clonotypes.

The chain recombines TRBV13 with TRBJ2-1, with TRBD2 identical over 10 bases. Sequenced material: CD8+ T cells sorted from PBMCs, taken approximately 13 days after vaccination. This sequence originates from a man in his fifties who received an inactivated influenza vaccine. The CDR3 reads CASTTGLAHNEQFF. The CDR3 DNA reads TGTGCCAGCACAACGGGACTAGCGCACAATGAGCAGTTCTTC.